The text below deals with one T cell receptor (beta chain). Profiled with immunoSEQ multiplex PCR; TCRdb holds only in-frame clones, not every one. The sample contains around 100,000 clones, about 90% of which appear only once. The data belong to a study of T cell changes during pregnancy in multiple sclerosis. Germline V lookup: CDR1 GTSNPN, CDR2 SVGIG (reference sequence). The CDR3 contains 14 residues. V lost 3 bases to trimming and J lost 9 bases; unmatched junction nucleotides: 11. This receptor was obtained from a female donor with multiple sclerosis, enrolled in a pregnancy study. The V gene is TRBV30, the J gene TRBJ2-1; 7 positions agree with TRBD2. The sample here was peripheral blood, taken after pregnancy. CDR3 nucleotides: TGTGCCTGGAGACGTCTGGGAGGGCATGGTGAGCAGTTCTTC. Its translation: CAWRRLGGHGEQFF. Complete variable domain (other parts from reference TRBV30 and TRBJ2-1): SQTIHQWPATLVQPVGSPLSLECTVEGTSNPNLYWYRQAAGRGLQLLFYSVGIGQISSEVPQNLSASRPQDRQFILSSKKLLLSDSGFYLCAWRRLGGHGEQFFGPGTRLTVL.